The clone carrying this T cell receptor (beta chain) has only a few counts. This record comes from a study of blood T cells in healthy people across ages. V lost 1 base and J lost 9, with 16 bases in between. The CDR3 totals 15 residues. Germline lookup yields CDR1 SGHAT and CDR2 FQNNGV. Through a sample-barcoded 5' primer and a J-beta primer mix, a second PCR was run for about 6 to 12 cycles. TCRdb ran MiXCR on the 5' RACE reads and lists one entry per CDR3 protein. The sample holds roughly 800,000 distinct CDR3 sequences, around 25% seen once. Separately, the same data were catalogued under a study of T cells of mothers and their children.

This chain uses TRBV11-2 with TRBJ2-1; D possibly corresponds to TRBD2 (7 bases). The clonotype comes from a boy aged 5-17 years in good health. Sample: blood. The CDR3 nucleotides read TGTGCCAGCAGCTTAGCTGGGGGGGCGGCGAGTGAGCAGTTCTTC. This codes for CASSLAGGAASEQFF.